Reported below is one T cell receptor (beta chain). Its target is not known. Investigators spread the genomic DNA of each subset evenly over several immunoSEQ plates. Libraries were prepared by immunoSEQ multiplex PCR; TCRdb keeps only in-frame clonotypes and omits some of them. This sample yields about 1 million clones, of which approximately 68% are seen a single time; approximately 1.5% belongs to the top ten. The CDR3 consists of 14 residues. The ends were cut back, 10 bases at V and 5 bases at J, with 20 bases in the middle. Germline CDR1 reads ENHRY; CDR2 reads SYGVKD. These data are taken from a study of shared clonotypes between healthy human individuals. Study conclusions and caveats: Naive CD4 clonotypes overlapped across several donors at around 4.7%.

The sequence was obtained from a man aged 18 to 29 in good health. The J gene is TRBJ1-2, the V gene TRBV10-3; no definite D call. The material sequenced was memory CD4+ T cells sorted from blood. The subset denotes: CD45RA-negative fraction. The CDR3 is CASGSGEMRYGYTF. CDR3 sequence (DNA): TGTGCCAGCGGTTCCGGGGAAATGAGGTATGGCTACACCTTC.